This TCR beta chain was obtained from a study of post-analysis software for immune sequencing data. CDR1 LGHNA and CDR2 YSLEER come from the germline V gene. J lost 3 bases, V lost 1 base, and 4 bases had no gene match. CDR3 size: 15 residues. TCR beta cDNA libraries had unique molecular identifiers. Input amounts of roughly 0.9 to 10 million T cells were used. These gave roughly 0.5 million cDNA molecules, so each molecule approximated one T cell. TCRdb recomputed calls from the PCR reads with MiXCR, one row per CDR3 protein. The sample consists of about 430,000 distinct CDR3 sequences, approximately 38% of them appearing once. A remark on this clonotype: Its antigen is unidentified.

Broader study findings: TRBV5-6, TRBV5-1 and TRBV20-1 belonged to a set of about five TRBV segments that were more frequent in patients than controls. Controls significantly exceeded multiple sclerosis patients in normalized Chao1 diversity.

The sequenced sample consisted of blood. The chain uses TRBV4-3 and TRBJ2-7; 9 bases are shared with TRBD2. The sequence was obtained from a girl aged 2 to 10 with multiple sclerosis. The CDR3 is CASSQVAGVGYEQYF. For the CDR3, the DNA is TGCGCCAGCAGCCAAGTAGCGGGAGTAGGCTACGAGCAGTACTTC.